This T cell receptor (beta chain) emerged from a study of blood T cell repertoires in COVID-19. Overall study: Researchers got acute and convalescent COVID-19 samples from the United States, Italy and Spain.

Self-reported history from a screening survey and questionnaire set each donor's cohort. Germline CDR1 and CDR2: MDHEN and SYDVKM. The CDR3 loop spans 16 amino acids. With 4 bases removed from V and 2 bases from J, the gap between germline ends came to 15 bases. Sequenced by immunoSEQ multiplex PCR; TCRdb stores in-frame clones only, minus some. The sample has hundreds of thousands of clones; 85% to 90% are singletons. The clonotype comes from a man aged 50 or older who had been exposed to COVID-19. Sequenced input: PBMCs or T cells enriched from blood (not recorded which). V and J are TRBV28 and TRBJ1-5; D may be TRBD1 (6 bases). DNA for the CDR3: TGTGCCAGCAGTTCGTCCCGGGACATTGGCAATCAGCCCCAGCATTTT. This sequence encodes CASSSSRDIGNQPQHF.